The 22 T cell receptor beta chains in this list originate from one sample, sequenced in a study of shared clonotypes between healthy human individuals. Repertoires were generated with immunoSEQ multiplex PCR, while TCRdb's copy carries only in-frame clones and drops some. The sample lists roughly 2.4 million clones, around 95% seen once, with more than 0.1% in the top ten. The specimen sequenced was naive CD4+ T cells sorted from blood. Subset meaning: CD45RA+ positively selected. These receptors were collected from a man in his late teens or twenties in good health.

The V and J genes are TRBV25-1 and TRBJ1-3; a weak D match, TRBD1 (5 bases). This CDR3 has 14 amino acids. The germline gives CDR1 MGHDK, CDR2 SYGVNS. Trimming stripped 6 bases from V and 1 base from J, with 10 bases between. As DNA, the CDR3 is TGTGCCAGCAGCAACGCAGGGTCTGGAAACACCATATATTTT. Residues: CASSNAGSGNTIYF.

The chain links TRBV7-9 to TRBJ1-1; D call uncertain. Looked up from germline, CDR1 is SEHNR and CDR2 is FQNEAQ (reference sequence). This CDR3 is 11 amino acids long. V dropped 1 base and J dropped 11 bases, with 8 bases sitting between them. The CDR3 is CASSLGTWAFF. CDR3 DNA: TGTGCCAGCAGCTTAGGTACGTGGGCTTTCTTT.

The V gene is TRBV14, the J gene TRBJ1-4, with TRBD1 as a possible D gene (6 bases). Germline V gene lookup returns CDR1 SGHDN and CDR2 FVKESK. The length of the CDR3 is 16 residues. Trimming pared 0 bases from V and 7 bases from J, leaving 15 bases between. This CDR3 reads CASSQDGSGVGEKLFF. In DNA, the CDR3 is TGTGCCAGCAGCCAAGATGGGTCAGGGGTGGGTGAAAAACTGTTTTTT.

The chain's CDR3 is CASSRLPDNTGELFF. The CDR3 coding sequence is TGCGCCAGCAGCCGCTTGCCAGACAACACCGGGGAGCTGTTTTTT. The rearrangement uses TRBV4-3 and TRBJ2-2; D unresolved. Trimming took off 4 bases at V and 2 bases at J, with 11 bases between the two ends. The CDR3 extends over 15 amino acids. Germline CDR1 reads LGHNA; CDR2 reads YSLEER.

The chain has TRBV25-1 and TRBJ1-2; maybe TRBD1 (5 bases). CDR1 is MGHDK and CDR2 is SYGVNS in the germline V gene. The V end lost 3 bases, the J end lost 4 bases, and 12 bases lay between the germline ends. The CDR3 totals 14 residues. The CDR3 DNA sequence: TGTGCCAGCAGTGACCTTCGGGGGGGCTATGGCTACACCTTC. It encodes CASSDLRGGYGYTF.

This rearrangement joins TRBV7-9 to TRBJ2-3, with D perhaps TRBD2 (5 bases). V lost 7 bases and J 0 bases, leaving 11 bases between the germline ends. The germline CDR1 and CDR2 sequences are SEHNR and FQNEAQ (reference sequence). This CDR3 spans 14 amino acids. The CDR3 is CASIWTGSTDTQYF. CDR3 nucleotides: TGTGCCAGCATCTGGACGGGGAGCACAGATACGCAGTATTTT.

V usage is TRBV30 and J usage is TRBJ1-5; D might be TRBD1 (5 bases). The CDR3 runs 12 residues. Germline loops: CDR1 GTSNPN, CDR2 SVGIG (reference sequence). With 4 bases removed from V and 1 base from J, the gap between germline ends came to 5 bases. This CDR3 is CAWTGSNQPQHF. CDR3 nucleotide sequence: TGTGCCTGGACAGGGAGCAATCAGCCCCAGCATTTT.

The chain combines TRBV5-6 with TRBJ2-1; 8 bases are a match to TRBD2. V shed 4 bases, J shed 6 bases, and the junction held 3 bases outside the gene matches. The CDR3 is made up of 13 amino acids. Germline loops: CDR1 SGHDT, CDR2 YYEEEE. CDR3 amino acids: CASSLRGGNEQFF. The CDR3 DNA is TGTGCCAGCAGCCTCCGGGGGGGCAATGAGCAGTTCTTC.

In its sample, this clone was seen once. This chain links TRBV5-1 with TRBJ2-1, with 10 bases that match TRBD2. The CDR3 totals 15 residues. Germline CDR1 reads SGHRS; CDR2 reads YFSETQ. Trimming at V came to 3 bases and at J to 5 bases, leaving 5 bases not matched to a gene. The CDR3 region has the DNA TGCGCCAGCAGCTCCGGACTAGCGGTTAACAATGAGCAGTTCTTC. This encodes CASSSGLAVNNEQFF.

The chain couples TRBV7-8 to TRBJ2-4, with D perhaps TRBD1 (5 bases). Trimming pared 5 bases from V and 9 bases from J, leaving 8 bases between. CDR1 is SGHVS, CDR2 FQNEAQ, per germline. This CDR3 region has 11 residues. The CDR3 spells CASSPRGIQYF. Written as DNA, the CDR3 is TGTGCCAGCAGCCCAAGGGGCATTCAGTACTTC.

The V gene is TRBV13, the J gene TRBJ2-7; D is possibly TRBD1 or TRBD2 (7 bases each). The CDR3 totals 13 residues. V was pared by 3 bases and J by 7 bases, with 13 bases between. Germline lookup yields CDR1 PRHDT and CDR2 FYEKMQ (reference sequence). In DNA form, the CDR3 reads TGTGCCAGCAGCTTCCGGCAGGGGGGGGAGCAGTACTTC. This codes for CASSFRQGGEQYF.

The rearrangement joins TRBV6-1 to TRBJ2-3; 9 bases fit TRBD2. The CDR3 covers 15 residues. Trimming cost V 8 bases and J 2 bases; bases outside gene matches: 8. CDR1 and CDR2 from the germline V gene are MNHNS and SASEGT. The CDR3 loop reads CASQASGIVTDTQYF. CDR3 coding DNA: TGTGCCAGCCAGGCTAGCGGGATCGTCACAGATACGCAGTATTTT.

V and J are TRBV5-1 and TRBJ2-3; TRBD2 matches at 8 bases. With V trimmed by 0 bases and J by 0 bases, 3 bases remained unmatched. The CDR3 has 16 amino acids. Germline CDR1 reads SGHRS; CDR2 reads YFSETQ. The CDR3 protein is CASSLAVAGSTDTQYF. DNA for the CDR3: TGCGCCAGCAGCTTGGCGGTAGCGGGGAGCACAGATACGCAGTATTTT.

This clone was observed a single time. V usage is TRBV27 and J usage is TRBJ1-2; a weak D match, TRBD1 (6 bases). Trimming cost V 5 bases and J 6 bases, with 16 bases left between them. The CDR3 contains 14 residues. In germline, CDR1 is MNHEY, CDR2 SMNVEV (reference sequence). CDR3 nucleotides: TGTGCCAGCAGTCCCTCGGACAGAACAAATGGCTACACCTTC. It specifies CASSPSDRTNGYTF.

V usage is TRBV4-3 and J usage is TRBJ2-1, with a possible D match to TRBD2 (5 bases). The CDR3 sequence is 17 residues long. The V gene's germline CDR1 is LGHNA and CDR2 YSLEER. V was shortened by 3 bases and J by 0 bases, with 15 bases between the two germline ends. In DNA form, the CDR3 reads TGCGCCAGCAGCCAGGCGGCCCTAACTAGCTCCTACAATGAGCAGTTCTTC. Translated, it gives CASSQAALTSSYNEQFF.

The rearrangement uses TRBV7-3 and TRBJ2-1; D is unresolved. V lost 5 bases and J lost 8, with 10 bases in between. Germline V lookup: CDR1 SGHTA, CDR2 FQGTGA. The CDR3 is 12 amino acids. DNA for the CDR3: TGTGCCAGCAGCCCCAATAGGGATGAGCAGTTCTTC. Translated: CASSPNRDEQFF.

V and J are TRBV2 and TRBJ2-1; 10 nucleotides match TRBD1. Per germline, CDR1 SNHLY and CDR2 FYNNEI. The CDR3 is made up of 13 amino acids. The V gene end was trimmed by 5 bases and the J gene end by 8 bases; junction bases not matched to a gene: 3. In DNA form, the CDR3 reads TGTGCCAGCAGTCAGGACAGGGGGTATGAGCAGTTCTTC. It yields the protein CASSQDRGYEQFF.

The chain carries TRBV29-1 and TRBJ2-2, with a weak D call TRBD2 (5 bases). The ends were cut back, 4 bases at V and 6 bases at J, with 9 bases in the middle. The germline V gene has CDR1 SQVTM and CDR2 ANQGSEA. The CDR3 contains 12 residues. CDR3 in amino acids: CSVATRPGELFF. The CDR3 nucleotides read TGCAGCGTTGCTACTAGACCCGGGGAGCTGTTTTTT.

Of note for this clone: This sample includes further DNA sequences coding for the same CDR3. The J gene is TRBJ1-5, the V gene TRBV5-1; D possibly corresponds to TRBD1 (5 bases). The length of the CDR3 is 14 residues. Trimming removed 0 bases from V and 6 bases from J, with 10 bases in between. Germline V gene sequence: CDR1 SGHRS, CDR2 YFSETQ. The chain's CDR3 is CASSLGGVGQPQHF. The DNA of the CDR3 is TGCGCCAGCAGCTTGGGAGGGGTTGGTCAGCCCCAGCATTTT.

The chain carries TRBV11-1 and TRBJ2-7, with a tentative D call TRBD1 (5 bases). V was clipped by 5 bases and J by 4 bases, with 18 bases between them. This CDR3 spans 15 amino acids. CDR1 and CDR2 from the germline V gene are SGHAT and FQDESV (reference sequence). Written as DNA, the CDR3 is TGTGCCAGCAGCAGAGACAGTGCAGAAAATTACGAGCAGTACTTC. This translates into CASSRDSAENYEQYF.

This clone appeared a single time. This chain uses TRBV19 with TRBJ1-5; D gene unclear. The CDR3 is 16 residues long. Trimming shortened V by 4 bases and J by 5 bases, and 18 bases separated the two germline ends. Germline V gene data show CDR1 as LNHDA and CDR2 as SQIVND (reference sequence). CDR3 DNA sequence: TGTGCCAGTAGTACCATCCGTCTGACGGCCGATCAGCCCCAGCATTTT. Its protein product is CASSTIRLTADQPQHF. Filled out from reference TRBV19 and TRBJ1-5, the complete variable domain reads DGGITQSPKYLFRKEGQNVTLSCEQNLNHDAMYWYRQDPGQGLRLIYYSQIVNDFQKGDIAEGYSVSREKKESFPLTVTSAQKNPTAFYLCASSTIRLTADQPQHFGDGTRLSIL.

The CDR3: CASTGTGGNTIYF. The CDR3 DNA reads TGTGCCAGCACTGGGACAGGTGGAAACACCATATATTTT. This chain connects TRBV6-5 to TRBJ1-3; 8 bases are a match to TRBD1. This CDR3 region has 13 residues. Germline CDR1 reads MNHEY; CDR2 reads SVGAGI. Losses at the gene ends were 7 bases for V and 3 bases for J; bases not matched to a gene: 2.